This T cell receptor beta chain is from a study of identical twins. A word on this clonotype: What it binds is not known.

TCRdb re-analysed the 5' RACE reads in MiXCR, keeping a single row per CDR3 protein. The table records about 730,000 distinct CDR3 sequences, over 20% of them present only once. General study results and limits: Conclusions rested on cross-sectional statistics rather than following the same donors. Memory repertoires lacked the insertion deficit that abundant cord blood beta clonotypes showed.

The data also belong to a second study, concerning T cells expressing NK-cell markers.

Input material: PBMCs. The sequence derives from a woman under 30 in good health.

Here the CDR3 DNA reads TGTGCCACCAGCAGAGCCCCACTAGCGGTTAACACCGGGGAGCTGTTTTTT. Its translation is CATSRAPLAVNTGELFF. The V and J genes are TRBV15 and TRBJ2-2; 8 bases are a match to TRBD2. In germline, CDR1 is LNHNV, CDR2 YYDKDF (reference sequence). Germline trimming cut 1 base from V and 2 bases from J; bases unmatched to any gene: 6. This CDR3 region has 17 residues.